This T cell receptor beta chain was found in a study of low-dose radiotherapy and immunotherapy resistance in tumors. Looking at the study overall: The study delivered 0.5 Gy per fraction every 2 weeks to Cohort 1, totaling 6.5 Gy. Intravenous administration to patients comprised nivolumab at 240 mg every two weeks and ipilimumab at 1 mg/kg every six weeks. Cyclophosphamide went in intravenously at 200 mg/m2 every two weeks, one day before radiation and immunotherapy.

In this sample, this clonotype turned up many times. Germline values: CDR1 SGHRS, CDR2 YFSETQ. V was cut by 0 bases and J by 1 base, with 8 bases left in between. The CDR3 is made up of 16 amino acids. Described time point: after trial treatment. The treatment was: LDRT plus nivolumab, ipilimumab, low-dose cyclophosphamide and aspirin (RACIN trial). Low-dose radiotherapy, low-dose cyclophosphamide, aspirin, ipilimumab and nivolumab were all given to the donors. Gene-specific TRAV and TRBV primers were used for first-strand cDNA, covering alpha and beta chains. Both a constant-region primer and a V-primer adapter served to amplify TCRs across roughly 22 PCR cycles. MiXCR, applied by TCRdb to the reads, yields one record per CDR3 protein. Of some 100,000 distinct CDR3 sequences listed, around 20% were seen once; the top ten hold roughly 13%.

The receptor was isolated from a female donor with ovarian cancer. The sample consisted of PBMCs, taken after low-dose radiotherapy plus immunotherapy. The rearrangement uses TRBV5-1 and TRBJ1-6; D is perhaps TRBD1 (6 bases). The DNA of the CDR3 is TGCGCCAGCAGCTTGGACAGGGCGTCCTATAATTCACCCCTCCACTTT. Translated, it gives CASSLDRASYNSPLHF.